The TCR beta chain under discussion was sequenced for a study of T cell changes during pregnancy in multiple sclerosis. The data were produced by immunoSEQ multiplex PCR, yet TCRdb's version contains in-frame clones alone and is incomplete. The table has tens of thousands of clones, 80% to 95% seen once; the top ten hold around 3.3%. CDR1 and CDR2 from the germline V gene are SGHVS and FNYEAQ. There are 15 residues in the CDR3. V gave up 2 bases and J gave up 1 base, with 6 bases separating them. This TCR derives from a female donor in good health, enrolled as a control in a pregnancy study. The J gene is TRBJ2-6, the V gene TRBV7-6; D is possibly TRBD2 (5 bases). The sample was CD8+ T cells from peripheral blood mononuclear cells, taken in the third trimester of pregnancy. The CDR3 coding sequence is TGTGCCAGCAGCTTACGGGAATCTGGGGCCAACGTCCTGACTTTC. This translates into CASSLRESGANVLTF.